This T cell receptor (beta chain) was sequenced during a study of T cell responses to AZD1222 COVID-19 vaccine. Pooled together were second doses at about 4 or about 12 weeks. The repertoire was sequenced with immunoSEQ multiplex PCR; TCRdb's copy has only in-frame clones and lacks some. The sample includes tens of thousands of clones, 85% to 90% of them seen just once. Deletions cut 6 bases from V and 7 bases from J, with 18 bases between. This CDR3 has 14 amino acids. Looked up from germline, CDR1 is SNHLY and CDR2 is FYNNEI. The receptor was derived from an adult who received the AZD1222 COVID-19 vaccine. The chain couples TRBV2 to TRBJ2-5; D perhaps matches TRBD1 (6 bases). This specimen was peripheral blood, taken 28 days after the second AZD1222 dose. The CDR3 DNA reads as TGTGCCAGCAGGGGGGCCGAATTGAGAGGGACCCAGTACTTC. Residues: CASRGAELRGTQYF.